The T cell receptor beta chain described here comes from a study of T-cell memory formation after mild COVID-19 (dated by TCRdb to the early 2020s). About the investigation overall: Most TCR sequence clusters were specific to one of the two donors. T-cell clones expanding and contracting after mild COVID-19 in a couple of donors were tracked by longitudinal TCRalpha and TCRbeta repertoire sequencing. Two young, previously healthy adult volunteers, one female and one male, were included in the cohort.

PBMCs were isolated by Ficoll-Paque density gradient centrifugation. Summary of the overall study and its limitations: Clones contracting from day 15 to 85 had balanced CD4/CD8 phenotypes, while a second wave expanding from day 15 to 37 was biased towards CD4+. Contracting CD4+ clones turned up mainly in the CM and EM memory subsets, whereas EMRA was where CD8+ clones were enriched. The second-wave clones that peaked on day 37 were not confirmed to be SARS-CoV-2 specific. The study included only two mild cases, and larger cohorts that include severe cases with pre-infection samples were judged to be necessary. Some responding clones were detected in pre-infection memory, suggesting pre-existing cross-reactive memory T cells joined the SARS-CoV-2 response.

As for this clonotype: What this receptor recognizes is not known. It has no much larger one-base neighbor in the sample; base qualities were not kept.

Sequencing instrument: Illumina NovaSeq 6000. Using 5'RACE with constant-segment primers, TCRalpha and TCRbeta cDNA libraries were constructed, with sample barcodes and unique molecular identifiers added in the process. RNA was extracted from every sample with Trizol reagent. The libraries were amplified in two PCR steps, and the second step added a second sample barcode and Illumina TruSeq adapters. Sequencing of libraries was performed on an Illumina NovaSeq with 2 x 150 bp paired-end reads. The paper's data handling went like this. Demultiplexing of reads and collapsing into UMI-guided consensus sequences were performed with migec v1.2.7. Using mixcr v2.1.11, UMI consensuses were aligned to TRA and TRB V and J templates and then assembled into clonotypes. Clonotypes were classified as expanded or contracted when called significant by both edgeR and NoisET, with noise models trained on biological replicates. For edgeR calls, the thresholds were a false discovery rate-adjusted p below 0.01 and a log2 fold-change of 1. As an exploratory analysis of dynamics, max-normalized trajectories of the 1000 most abundant clonotypes were examined by PCA with hierarchical clustering. Separately sequenced CD4+ and CD8+ repertoires were used to assign a CD4 or CD8 phenotype to each responding clone. TCRdb reworked the public reads: Q25 trimming with fastp, MiXCR clone assembly, productive beta chains retained. When rows share a CDR3 protein, they turn into one entry using the most common DNA and genes. Clone size and V and J calls follow TCRdb, not the original study. In this sample the table shows over 450,000 distinct CDR3 sequences, roughly 21% of which occur a single time. Clones ranked in the top ten supply about 12% of the sample.

The receptor was isolated from an adult woman who had mild COVID-19 (a few samples of this study predate the infection). The sample titles of this study are shuffled in the database, so cell type and time point are left out; the donor was told from shared clones. Sequencing used PBMCs or a T cell subset sorted from them (not recorded which).

The bases read TGTGCCAGCACCCCTCAGGTGGGGGGGATTCCAGATACGCAGTATTTT. Its translation reads: CASTPQVGGIPDTQYF. The sequence is built from TRBV12-3 or TRBV12-4 and TRBJ2-3, with TRBD2 matching 7 junction bases. V ends up 7 bases short and J 4 bases short, with an unmatched junction base count of 14. The CDR3 spans 16 residues, from the cysteine through the phenylalanine. The sequence is cut down to CDR3 DNA, 48 bases in frame from base 1.